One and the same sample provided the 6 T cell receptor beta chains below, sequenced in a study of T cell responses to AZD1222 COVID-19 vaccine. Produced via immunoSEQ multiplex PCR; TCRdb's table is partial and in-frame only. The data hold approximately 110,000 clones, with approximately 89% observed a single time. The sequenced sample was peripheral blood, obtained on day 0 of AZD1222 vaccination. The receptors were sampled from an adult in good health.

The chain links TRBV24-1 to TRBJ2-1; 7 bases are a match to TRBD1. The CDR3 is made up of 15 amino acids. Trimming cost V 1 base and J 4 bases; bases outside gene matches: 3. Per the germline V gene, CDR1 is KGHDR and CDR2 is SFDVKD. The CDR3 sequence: CATSDFKQGYNEQFF. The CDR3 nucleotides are TGTGCCACCAGTGATTTCAAACAGGGGTACAATGAGCAGTTCTTC.

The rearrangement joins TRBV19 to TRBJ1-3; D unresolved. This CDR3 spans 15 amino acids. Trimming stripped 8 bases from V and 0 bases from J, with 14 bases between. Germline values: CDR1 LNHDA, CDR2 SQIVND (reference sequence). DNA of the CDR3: TGTGCCAGTGCCCCGGGCGCCTACTCTGGAAACACCATATATTTT. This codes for CASAPGAYSGNTIYF.

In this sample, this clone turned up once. CDR3 sequence: CASSLTPGLANGELFF. As DNA, the CDR3 is TGTGCCAGCAGCCTCACCCCGGGACTAGCCAACGGGGAGCTGTTTTTT. The chain links TRBV3-1 (or the pseudogene TRBV3-2) to TRBJ2-2; the match to TRBD2 covers 9 bases. V shed 4 bases and J 7 bases; nucleotides not matched to a gene: 10. Germline V gene sequence: CDR1 LGHDT, CDR2 YNNKEL (reference sequence). The CDR3 totals 16 residues.

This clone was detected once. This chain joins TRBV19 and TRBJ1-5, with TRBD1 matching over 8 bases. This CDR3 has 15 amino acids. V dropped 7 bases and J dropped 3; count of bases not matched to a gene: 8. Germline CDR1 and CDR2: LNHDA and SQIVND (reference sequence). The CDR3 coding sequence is TGTGCCAGTACTACAGGGGGAACAATCAATCAGCCCCAGCATTTT. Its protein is CASTTGGTINQPQHF.

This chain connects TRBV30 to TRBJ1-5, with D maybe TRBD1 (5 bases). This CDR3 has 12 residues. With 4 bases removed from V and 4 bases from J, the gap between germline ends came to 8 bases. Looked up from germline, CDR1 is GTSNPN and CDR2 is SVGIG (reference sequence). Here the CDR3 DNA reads TGTGCCTGGACGGGGGAAAATCAGCCCCAGCATTTT. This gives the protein CAWTGENQPQHF.

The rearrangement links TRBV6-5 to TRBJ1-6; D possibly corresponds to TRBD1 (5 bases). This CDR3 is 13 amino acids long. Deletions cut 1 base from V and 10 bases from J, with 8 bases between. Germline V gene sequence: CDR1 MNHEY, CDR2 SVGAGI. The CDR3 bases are TGTGCCAGCAGTTACTTCGGGGCATCACCCCTCCACTTT. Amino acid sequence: CASSYFGASPLHF.